This note documents a single TCR beta chain sequence. Its antigen is unidentified. The data were taken from a study of T cell responses to AZD1222 COVID-19 vaccine. Study-level points and caveats: CD4 TCRs associated with vaccination spanned spike, dominating at 160-218 and 743-854. Spike-specific TCRs gained breadth and depth after people received two AZD1222 doses. Most donors were white British and more were female, and clonal diversity was possibly underestimated.

The germline V gene encodes CDR1 SGHAT and CDR2 FQNNGV. This CDR3 comprises 17 residues. Trimming pared 5 bases from V and 3 bases from J, leaving 23 bases between. TCRdb's table, derived via immunoSEQ multiplex PCR, lists solely in-frame clones and lacks some. The table has more than 100,000 clones, 93% seen once. V gene TRBV11-2 combines with J gene TRBJ2-7, with D perhaps TRBD1 (6 bases). The sequence derives from an adult in good health. This sample comprised peripheral blood, obtained on day 0 of AZD1222 vaccination. The chain's CDR3 is CASSPARGTAPNYEQYF. CDR3 DNA sequence: TGTGCCAGCAGCCCAGCGAGGGGGACGGCGCCTAACTACGAGCAGTACTTC.